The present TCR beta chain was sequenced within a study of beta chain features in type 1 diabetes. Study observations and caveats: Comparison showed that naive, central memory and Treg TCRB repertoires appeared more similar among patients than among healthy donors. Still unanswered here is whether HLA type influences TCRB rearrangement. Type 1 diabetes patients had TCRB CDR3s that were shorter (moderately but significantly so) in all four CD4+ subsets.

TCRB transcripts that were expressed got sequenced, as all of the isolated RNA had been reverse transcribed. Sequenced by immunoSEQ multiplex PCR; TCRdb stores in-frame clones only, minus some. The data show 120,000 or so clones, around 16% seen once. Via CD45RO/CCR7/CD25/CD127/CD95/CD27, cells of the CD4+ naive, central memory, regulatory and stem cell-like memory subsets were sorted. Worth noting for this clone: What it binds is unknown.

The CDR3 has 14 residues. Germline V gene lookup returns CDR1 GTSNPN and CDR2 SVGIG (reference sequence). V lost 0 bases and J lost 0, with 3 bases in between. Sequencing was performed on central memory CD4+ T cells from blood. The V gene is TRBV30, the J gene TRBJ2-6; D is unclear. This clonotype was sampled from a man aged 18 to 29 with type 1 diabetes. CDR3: CAWSVSSGANVLTF. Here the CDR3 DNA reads TGTGCCTGGAGTGTAAGCTCTGGGGCCAACGTCCTGACTTTC.